In its sample, the clone carrying this TCR beta chain was seen a few times. Source study methods: By means of reference gene primer amplification, nucleated cell counts were estimated. Method: immunoSEQ multiplex PCR; TCRdb's copy keeps in-frame clones and lacks some. Clonal size and the V and J genes are those of that table, whereas D and trimming came from the DNA. This table holds some 50,000 clones, about 83% found once. The V gene's germline CDR1 is SGDLS and CDR2 YYNGEE. The CDR3 is 20 residues long. After removal of 0 bases from V and 2 bases from J, the junction contained 13 bases not matched to a gene. The data are from a study of blood T cell repertoires in COVID-19. The wider study: Samples came from the United States, Italy and Spain, spanning acute and convalescent COVID-19. PBMCs, B-cell-depleted T cells, or T cells provided the cDNA or gDNA that made up the material.

The origin of this receptor is a man aged 80 or over in a cohort sampled during active COVID-19. The sequenced sample consisted of peripheral blood. The chain has TRBV9 and TRBJ2-3; 12 bases agree with TRBD2. CDR3 coding DNA: TGTGCCAGCAGCGTAGGCCGTCCGGGGGCTAGCGGGGGGGCCACAGATACGCAGTATTTT. Translated, it gives CASSVGRPGASGGATDTQYF. Looking up the rest from reference TRBV9 and TRBJ2-3 gives the full variable domain: DSGVTQTPKHLITATGQRVTLRCSPRSGDLSVYWYQQSLDQGLQFLIQYYNGEERAKGNILERFSAQQFPDLHSELNLSSLELGDSALYFCASSVGRPGASGGATDTQYFGPGTRLTVL.